Shown below are 2 T cell receptor beta chains from a single sample sequenced in a study of blood T cell repertoires in COVID-19. Measured with immunoSEQ multiplex PCR; TCRdb has only the in-frame clones, and not every one. The data contain roughly 100,000 clones, about 80% of them singletons. What was sequenced was peripheral blood. The receptors come from a woman aged 80 or over with active or convalescent COVID-19.

The CDR3 here is CASSQKNEKLFF. The CDR3 nucleotides read TGTGCCAGCAGCCAAAAAAATGAAAAACTGTTTTTT. The chain recombines TRBV7-9 with TRBJ1-4, with D unclear. The CDR3 runs to 12 residues. CDR1 and CDR2 from the germline V gene are SEHNR and FQNEAQ (reference sequence). Trimming shortened V by 5 bases and J by 5 bases, and 6 bases separated the two germline ends.

The chain carries TRBV9 and TRBJ2-3, with D unresolved. V shed 0 bases and J shed 5 bases, with 10 bases lying between them. Germline CDR1 is SGDLS and CDR2 is YYNGEE. The CDR3 contains 14 residues. This CDR3 is CASSVGVIGDTQYF. DNA for the CDR3: TGTGCCAGCAGCGTAGGAGTTATCGGAGATACGCAGTATTTT.